What follows are 26 T cell receptor beta chains derived from one specimen sequenced in a study of cytomegalovirus exposure and HLA in healthy donors (dated by TCRdb to 2016 to 2017). The library was produced with the immunoSEQ multiplex PCR assay. A mixture of 60 forward primers for TCR Vbeta segments and 13 reverse primers for TCR Jbeta segments was used in the multiplex PCR. What TCRdb holds here is the immuneACCESS table cut down to in-frame rearrangements. Part of the clones is not present; checked against another copy, under half of the missing clones reflect an unresolved V gene, and the others are unexplained. Present in this sample are more than 140,000 clones, approximately 79% of which were seen just once. The ten largest make up roughly 0.69% of the sample. Sequences were obtained from PBMCs. The receptor set was obtained from a male donor in good health and CMV-seronegative.

The rearrangement joins TRBV30 to TRBJ1-4; D not resolved. The germline gives CDR1 GTSNPN, CDR2 SVGIG (reference sequence). V was cut by 0 bases and J by 5 bases, with 7 bases left in between. The CDR3 length is 13 residues. CDR3 coding DNA: TGTGCCTGGAGTGTAGTCAGAAATGAAAAACTGTTTTTT. This encodes CAWSVVRNEKLFF. Based on the CDR3 plus reference TRBV30 and TRBJ1-4, the full variable domain is SQTIHQWPATLVQPVGSPLSLECTVEGTSNPNLYWYRQAAGRGLQLLFYSVGIGQISSEVPQNLSASRPQDRQFILSSKKLLLSDSGFYLCAWSVVRNEKLFFGSGTQLSVL.

The J gene is TRBJ2-1, the V gene TRBV30; D may be TRBD2 (6 bases). The CDR3 has 15 amino acids. The germline V gene has CDR1 GTSNPN and CDR2 SVGIG (reference sequence). The germline V and J ends were trimmed by 1 base and 0 bases, with 10 bases remaining between them. The CDR3 reads CAWSGLESSYNEQFF. The CDR3 DNA reads TGTGCCTGGAGTGGACTAGAAAGCTCCTACAATGAGCAGTTCTTC.

The chain employs TRBV5-3 and TRBJ2-2; 10 bases line up with TRBD2. TRBV5-3 falls under the ORF class, with uncertain function. V trimming: 2 bases; J trimming: 0 bases; junction bases outside the gene matches: 7. The CDR3 contains 18 residues. The CDR3 is CARSLRTSGLTNTGELFF. CDR3 DNA: TGTGCCAGAAGCTTAAGGACTAGCGGACTGACGAACACCGGGGAGCTGTTTTTT.

This clone was recorded only once. J is TRBJ2-7 and V is TRBV7-3; 9 bases are shared with TRBD2. The length of the CDR3 is 16 residues. In germline, CDR1 is SGHTA, CDR2 FQGTGA. After removal of 0 bases from V and 2 bases from J, the junction contained 5 bases not matched to a gene. CDR3 sequence: CASSLTGSGGAYEQYF. Here the CDR3 DNA reads TGTGCCAGCAGCTTAACGGGTAGCGGGGGCGCCTACGAGCAGTACTTC.

In this sample, this clone turned up once. The gene calls are TRBV6-1 and TRBJ1-6; TRBD1 matches 11 bases. The CDR3 is 15 amino acids. The V segment lost 2 bases and the J segment 9 bases; nucleotides outside the gene matches: 3. CDR1 is MNHNS and CDR2 is SASEGT in the germline V gene. The CDR3 nucleotides read TGTGCCAGCAGTGAAAGAGGACAGGGGGCTTCACCCCTCCACTTT. The encoded protein is CASSERGQGASPLHF.

V and J are TRBV6-5 and TRBJ2-3; the match to TRBD1 covers 7 bases. V shed 6 bases, J shed 4 bases, and the junction held 7 bases outside the gene matches. The CDR3 loop spans 14 amino acids. Germline CDR1 and CDR2: MNHEY and SVGAGI. In DNA, the CDR3 is TGTGCCAGCAGGCTGGTCACAGGGGCAGATACGCAGTATTTT. Its protein is CASRLVTGADTQYF.

J is TRBJ1-2 and V is TRBV11-3; 8 nucleotides match TRBD1. Trimming removed 4 bases from V and 4 bases from J; junction bases left unmatched: 8. This CDR3 contains 15 residues. Germline CDR1 and CDR2: SGHNT and YENEEA. Here the CDR3 DNA reads TGTGCCAGCAGCTCGGACAGGGCGGGTAGCTATGGCTACACCTTC. This translates into CASSSDRAGSYGYTF.

The rearrangement joins TRBV18 to TRBJ1-4; D not certain. Trimming removed 8 bases at V and 6 bases at J, with 16 bases between. The CDR3 runs to 14 residues. The germline gives CDR1 KGHSH, CDR2 LQKENI. The CDR3 here is CASMRAGFDEKLFF. The CDR3 region has the DNA TGTGCCAGCATGCGGGCCGGGTTCGATGAAAAACTGTTTTTT.

The sample holds one count of this clone. The CDR3, as DNA: TGTGCCAGCAGCTTGGCCGACAACGTCCTGACTTTC. Its translation is CASSLADNVLTF. This sequence joins TRBV11-1 and TRBJ2-6, with D uncertain. The CDR3 loop spans 12 amino acids. The ends were cut back, 3 bases at V and 9 bases at J, with 6 bases in the middle. The germline V gene has CDR1 SGHAT and CDR2 FQDESV (reference sequence).

The chain combines TRBV4-3 with TRBJ2-1; D is possibly TRBD2 (6 bases). Germline lookup yields CDR1 LGHNA and CDR2 YSLEER. The CDR3 totals 16 residues. V gave up 4 bases and J gave up 6 bases, with 19 bases separating them. The CDR3 DNA reads as TGCGCCAGCAGCCCGGTTGACGGGAGTATAGGCAATGAGCAGTTCTTC. This codes for CASSPVDGSIGNEQFF.

This chain links TRBV7-2 with TRBJ2-1; a possible D gene is TRBD2 (7 bases). This CDR3 is built from 15 residues. Germline CDR1 and CDR2: SGHTA and FQGNSA. V was cut by 3 bases and J by 5 bases, with 14 bases left in between. CDR3 bases: TGTGCCAGCAGCTTTAGTCGGGGGGCCCACAATGAGCAGTTCTTC. It is translated as CASSFSRGAHNEQFF.

The rearrangement links TRBV5-4 to TRBJ1-1; a possible D gene is TRBD1 (5 bases). CDR1 is SGHNT and CDR2 is YYREEE in the germline V gene (reference sequence). The CDR3 contains 13 residues. Deletions cut 4 bases from V and 1 base from J, with 8 bases between. CDR3 sequence (DNA): TGTGCCAGCAGCCCGGACACGAACACTGAAGCTTTCTTT. This gives the protein CASSPDTNTEAFF.

V is TRBV6-6 and J is TRBJ2-5; perhaps TRBD2 as D (5 bases). The CDR3 has 14 amino acids. Germline V CDR1 and CDR2: MNHNY, SVGAGI (reference sequence). V lost 0 bases to trimming and J lost 3 bases, with 8 bases between them. CDR3 DNA: TGTGCCAGCAGTTACTCGGGTAGCGAAGAGACCCAGTACTTC. Translated: CASSYSGSEETQYF.

The chain links TRBV30 to TRBJ1-4; D might be TRBD1 (5 bases). Germline CDR1 and CDR2: GTSNPN and SVGIG (reference sequence). The CDR3 has 14 amino acids. Trimming cost V 2 bases and J 7 bases, with 14 bases left between them. Here the CDR3 reads CAWSLRVPAEKLFF. For the CDR3, the DNA is TGTGCCTGGAGTCTCAGGGTCCCAGCTGAAAAACTGTTTTTT.

This chain links TRBV4-2 with TRBJ2-7; TRBD2 matches 9 bases. V gave up 1 base and J gave up 4 bases; unmatched junction bases: 5. The CDR3 runs to 15 residues. The germline CDR1 and CDR2 sequences are LGHNA and YNFKEQ. CDR3 residues: CASSQVREGPYEQYF. The CDR3 region has the DNA TGTGCCAGCAGCCAAGTGCGGGAGGGCCCTTACGAGCAGTACTTC.

The rearrangement links TRBV7-3 to TRBJ2-3, with TRBD2 as a possible D gene (6 bases). Trimming cost V 2 bases and J 5 bases, with 11 bases left between them. The V gene's germline CDR1 is SGHTA and CDR2 FQGTGA. The CDR3 contains 14 residues. The CDR3 DNA follows: TGTGCCAGCAGCTTAGGGGACTTTAGAGATACGCAGTATTTT. It translates to CASSLGDFRDTQYF.

The chain joins TRBV6-5 to TRBJ1-1; TRBD1 might be the D (6 bases). This CDR3 has 14 residues. V lost 7 bases to trimming and J lost 1 base, with 13 bases between them. Germline V gene lookup returns CDR1 MNHEY and CDR2 SVGAGI. CDR3: CASTPGGQNTEAFF. CDR3 sequence (DNA): TGTGCCAGCACCCCCGGGGGGCAGAACACTGAAGCTTTCTTT.

Remarks on this clone: Mismatch with germline at one junction end may stem from a read error. The rearrangement joins TRBV7-9 to TRBJ2-7; 14 bases match TRBD2. The germline gives CDR1 SEHNR, CDR2 FQNEAQ (reference sequence). CDR3 length: 14 amino acids. Here the CDR3 reads CSSSPGTSGGVQYF. The DNA for the CDR3 is TGTTCCAGCAGCCCCGGGACTAGCGGGGGTGTGCAGTACTTC.

This chain links TRBV7-2 with TRBJ1-2; D is undetermined. The CDR3 runs 15 residues. Trimming took 5 bases from V and 3 from J, leaving 16 bases between them. Germline values: CDR1 SGHTA, CDR2 FQGNSA. The chain's CDR3 is CASSRGVGKDYGYTF. In nucleotides, the CDR3 is TGTGCCAGCAGCCGCGGGGTCGGAAAGGACTATGGCTACACCTTC.

In this sample, this clone turned up a few times. This chain joins TRBV6-1 and TRBJ1-6; perhaps TRBD1 as D (6 bases). Germline V gene lookup returns CDR1 MNHNS and CDR2 SASEGT. Deletions cut 4 bases from V and 5 bases from J, with 12 bases between. CDR3 length: 15 amino acids. In DNA, the CDR3 is TGTGCCAGCAGTGCACGCCAGGGGAATAATTCACCCCTCCACTTT. Protein: CASSARQGNNSPLHF.

This clone was counted between two and nine times. The CDR3 protein is CASRSLAGFFNEQFF. The CDR3 DNA follows: TGTGCAAGTCGCTCACTAGCGGGCTTCTTCAATGAGCAGTTCTTC. The chain has TRBV12-2 and TRBJ2-1; TRBD2 was called by the table and not checked on the DNA. TRBV12-2 is a known pseudogene. The CDR3 contains 15 residues.

V and J are TRBV5-5 and TRBJ2-1, with 8 bases identical to TRBD1. The CDR3 is 16 amino acids. Unmatched junction bases numbered 14, after V lost 4 bases and J lost 8 bases. The germline V gene has CDR1 SGHKS and CDR2 YYEKEE (reference sequence). DNA of the CDR3: TGTGCCAGCAGCCAACAGGGCAGGGGGCTAAGAGATGAGCAGTTCTTC. Translating it yields CASSQQGRGLRDEQFF.

The chain uses TRBV6-1 and TRBJ1-2, with D possibly TRBD1 on 6 matching bases. V was cut by 6 bases and J by 3 bases, with 8 bases left in between. The germline gives CDR1 MNHNS, CDR2 SASEGT. The CDR3 runs 12 residues. CDR3 region: CASRDSYYGYTF. For the CDR3, the DNA is TGTGCCAGCAGGGACAGCTACTATGGCTACACCTTC.

This chain connects TRBV9 to TRBJ1-1; weak D call: TRBD1 (6 bases). The CDR3 is 14 amino acids. Trimming stripped 3 bases from V and 0 bases from J, with 9 bases between. The germline CDR1 and CDR2 sequences are SGDLS and YYNGEE. The CDR3 DNA reads as TGTGCCAGCAGCGCCACAGGGTTGAACACTGAAGCTTTCTTT. The encoded protein is CASSATGLNTEAFF.

This chain connects TRBV29-1 to TRBJ1-1, with D uncertain. The V end was cut by 5 bases, the J end by 1 base, with 11 bases between. CDR1 is SQVTM and CDR2 is ANQGSEA in the germline V gene. CDR3 length: 13 amino acids. The CDR3 is CSVRRRGNTEAFF. The CDR3 DNA reads as TGCAGCGTTCGACGCCGGGGGAACACTGAAGCTTTCTTT.

V is TRBV30 and J is TRBJ1-4, with D tentatively TRBD1 (5 bases). CDR1 is GTSNPN, CDR2 SVGIG, per germline (reference sequence). Between the trimmed V and J ends, which lost 3 bases and 4 bases, there was a span of 9 bases. The CDR3 is 13 residues long. The CDR3 here is CAWSRDLNEKLFF. DNA for the CDR3: TGTGCCTGGAGCAGGGATCTTAATGAAAAACTGTTTTTT.